The sequence of this T cell receptor (beta chain) was determined in a study of blood T cell repertoires in COVID-19. Study background: Samples representing acute and convalescent COVID-19 were sourced from the United States, Italy and Spain. The cDNA or gDNA used as material had been derived from T cells, B-cell-depleted T cells, or PBMCs.

Participants had their cohort set by participant-reported clinical history. V lost 3 bases to trimming and J lost 1 base, with 10 bases between them. The CDR3 loop spans 14 amino acids. Germline V gene sequence: CDR1 SGHTA, CDR2 FQGNSA. Under the authors' procedure: Nucleated cell number was recorded as an estimate derived from reference gene primer amplification. Data came from immunoSEQ multiplex PCR; TCRdb stores just in-frame clones and leaves some out. The V and J calls and clone size come from that table; D and trimming were worked out from the DNA. In the table there are 150,000 to 200,000 clones, 89% of which are singletons. In this sample, this clone turned up once.

The material sequenced was PBMCs or T cells enriched from blood (not recorded which). The gene calls are TRBV7-2 and TRBJ2-7, with a tentative D call TRBD2 (6 bases). The receptor's source is a woman in her forties with acute COVID-19. CDR3 amino acids: CASSLGLLSYEQYF. The CDR3 DNA reads as TGTGCCAGCAGCTTGGGACTCCTATCCTACGAGCAGTACTTC.